This T cell receptor (beta chain) emerged from a study of blood T cell repertoires in COVID-19. This CDR3 comprises 15 residues. V shed 0 bases and J 0 bases; nucleotides not matched to a gene: 2. Per germline, CDR1 SGDLS and CDR2 YYNGEE. Produced via immunoSEQ multiplex PCR; TCRdb's table is partial and in-frame only. The repertoire holds tens of thousands of clones, 80% to 90% seen once, with around 7.7% in the top ten. Input material: peripheral blood. The receptor comes from a human donor with active COVID-19. The donor label of this sample is uncertain. This chain uses TRBV9 with TRBJ2-7; TRBD1 matches 8 bases. The CDR3 DNA follows: TGTGCCAGCAGCGTAGCAGGGGGCGGCTCCTACGAGCAGTACTTC. It is translated as CASSVAGGGSYEQYF.